The 3 T cell receptor beta chains presented below share a single source sample, sequenced in a study of patients and donors after allogeneic stem cell transplantation (dated by TCRdb to 2018 to 2020). The library came from RT-PCR. The sequencer listed for this sample is NextSeq 550. The public reads were reprocessed in TCRdb via fastp at Q25 and MiXCR, keeping in-frame beta chains. Duplicate CDR3 protein sequences are folded into a single record with the most common DNA and genes. The sample table lists about 31,000 distinct CDR3 sequences, 6.8% of them with a count of one. The ten largest clones represent roughly 36% of the sample. Sequences were obtained from blood, either unsorted or a sorted T cell fraction (not recorded which). These receptors all come from a human donor who was either an allogeneic HSCT recipient or a stem cell or donor lymphocyte infusion donor (not recorded which). It is not recorded whose cells these are; they may come from a transplant donor.

The sample holds a few counts of this clonotype. A much larger clone lies one base from this, so it may be a read error. It is likely a read error, because the conserved phenylalanine at the end of the CDR3 is missing. V and J are TRBV7-9 and TRBJ1-4; unclear D gene. V gave up 10 bases and J gave up 0 bases, with 9 bases separating them. The CDR3 runs to 13 residues. The V gene's germline CDR1 is SEHNR and CDR2 FQNEAQ (reference sequence). The CDR3 DNA is TGTGCCACCCTAGACGCAACTAATGAAAAACTGTTTTTG. Translated, it gives CATLDATNEKLFL.

This clonotype has a count of ten or more. V gene TRBV5-1 combines with J gene TRBJ2-5, with 9 bases aligning to TRBD1. CDR3 length: 14 residues. The V gene's germline CDR1 is SGHRS and CDR2 YFSETQ. J was trimmed by 8 bases and V by 0 bases; bases with no gene match: 5. The CDR3 DNA sequence: TGCGCCAGCAGCTTGGACGGGACAGGGAATACCCAGTACTTC. The encoded protein is CASSLDGTGNTQYF.

This clonotype was counted only a few times. The V and J genes are TRBV7-9 and TRBJ2-7, with D perhaps matching TRBD1 (6 bases). Germline V lookup: CDR1 SEHNR, CDR2 FQNEAQ (reference sequence). Trimming stripped 4 bases from V and 2 bases from J, with 12 bases between. The CDR3 loop spans 14 amino acids. The CDR3 nucleotides read TGTGCCAGCAGCTCCGACAGGAGTCCCTACGAGCAGTACTTC. Translating it yields CASSSDRSPYEQYF.